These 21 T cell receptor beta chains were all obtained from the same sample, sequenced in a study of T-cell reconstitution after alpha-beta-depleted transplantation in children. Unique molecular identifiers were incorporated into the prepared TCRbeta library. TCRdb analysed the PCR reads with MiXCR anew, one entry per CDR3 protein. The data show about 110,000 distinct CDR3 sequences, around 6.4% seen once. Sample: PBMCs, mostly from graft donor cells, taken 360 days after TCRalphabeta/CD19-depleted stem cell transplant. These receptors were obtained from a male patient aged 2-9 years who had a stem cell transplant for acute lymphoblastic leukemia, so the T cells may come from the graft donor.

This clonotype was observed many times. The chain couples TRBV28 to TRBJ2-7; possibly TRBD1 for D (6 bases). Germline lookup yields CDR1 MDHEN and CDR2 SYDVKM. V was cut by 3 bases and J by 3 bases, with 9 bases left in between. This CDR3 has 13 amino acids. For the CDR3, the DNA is TGTGCCAGCAGTTTCCAGGGGAACTACGAGCAGTACTTC. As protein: CASSFQGNYEQYF.

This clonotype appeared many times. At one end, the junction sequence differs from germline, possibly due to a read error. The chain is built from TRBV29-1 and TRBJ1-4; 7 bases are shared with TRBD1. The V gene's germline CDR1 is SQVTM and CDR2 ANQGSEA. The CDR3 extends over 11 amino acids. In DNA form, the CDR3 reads TGCAGCGTTGAATTGACAGGGCTTCCCATTTTT. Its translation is CSVELTGLPIF.

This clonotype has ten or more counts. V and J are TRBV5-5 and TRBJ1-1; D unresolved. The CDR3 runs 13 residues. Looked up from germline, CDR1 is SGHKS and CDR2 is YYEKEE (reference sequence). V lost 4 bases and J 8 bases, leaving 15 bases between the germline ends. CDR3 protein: CASSLTVSGEAFF. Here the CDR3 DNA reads TGTGCCAGCAGCCTGACGGTCTCGGGGGAAGCTTTCTTT.

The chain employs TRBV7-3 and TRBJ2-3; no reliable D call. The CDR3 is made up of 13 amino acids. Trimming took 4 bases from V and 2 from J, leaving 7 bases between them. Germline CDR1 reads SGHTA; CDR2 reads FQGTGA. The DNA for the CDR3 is TGTGCCAGCAGCTCCGCCCTCACAGATACGCAGTATTTT. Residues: CASSSALTDTQYF. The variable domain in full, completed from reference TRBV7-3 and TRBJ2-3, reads GAGVSQTPSNKVTEKGKYVELRCDPISGHTALYWYRQSLGQGPEFLIYFQGTGAADDSGLPNDRFFAVRPEGSVSTLKIQRTERGDSAVYLCASSSALTDTQYFGPGTRLTVL.

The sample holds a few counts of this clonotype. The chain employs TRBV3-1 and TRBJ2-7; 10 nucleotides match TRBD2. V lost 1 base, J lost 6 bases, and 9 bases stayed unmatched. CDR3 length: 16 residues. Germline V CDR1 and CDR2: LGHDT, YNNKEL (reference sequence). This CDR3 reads CASSQVPSGSITEQYF. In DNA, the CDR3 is TGTGCCAGCAGCCAAGTCCCTAGCGGGAGCATTACCGAGCAGTACTTC.

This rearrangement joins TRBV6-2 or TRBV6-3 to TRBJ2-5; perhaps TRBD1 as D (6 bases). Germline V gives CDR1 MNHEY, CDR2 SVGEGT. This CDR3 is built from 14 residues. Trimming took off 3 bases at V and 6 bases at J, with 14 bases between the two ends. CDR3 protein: CASSYLQGIKTQYF. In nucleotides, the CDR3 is TGTGCCAGCAGTTATTTGCAGGGGATAAAGACCCAGTACTTC.

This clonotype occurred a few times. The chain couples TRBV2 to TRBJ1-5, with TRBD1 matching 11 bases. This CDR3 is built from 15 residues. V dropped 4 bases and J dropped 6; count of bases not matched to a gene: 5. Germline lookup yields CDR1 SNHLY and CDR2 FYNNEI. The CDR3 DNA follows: TGTGCCAGCAGTGGTTGGACAGGGGGCCGTCAGCCCCAGCATTTT. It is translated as CASSGWTGGRQPQHF.

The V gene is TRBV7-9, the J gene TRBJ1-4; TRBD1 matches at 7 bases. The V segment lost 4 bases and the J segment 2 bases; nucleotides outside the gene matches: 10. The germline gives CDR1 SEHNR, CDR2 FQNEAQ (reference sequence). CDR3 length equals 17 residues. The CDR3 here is CASSSRQGGSTNEKLFF. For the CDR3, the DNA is TGTGCCAGCAGCTCCAGACAGGGAGGGTCGACTAATGAAAAACTGTTTTTT.

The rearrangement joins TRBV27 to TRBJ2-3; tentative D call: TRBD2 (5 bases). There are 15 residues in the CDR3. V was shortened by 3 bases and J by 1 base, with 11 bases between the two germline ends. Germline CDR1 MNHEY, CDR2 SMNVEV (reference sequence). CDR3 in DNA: TGTGCCAGCAGTTTCGATTTGGGAGGCACAGATACGCAGTATTTT. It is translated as CASSFDLGGTDTQYF.

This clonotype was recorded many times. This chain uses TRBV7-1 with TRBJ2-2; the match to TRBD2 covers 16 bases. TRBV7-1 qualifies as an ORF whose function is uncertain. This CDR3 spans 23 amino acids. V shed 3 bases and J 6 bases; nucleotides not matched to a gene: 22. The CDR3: CASSSLGGTSGRADSTSAGELFF. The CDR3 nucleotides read TGTGCCAGCAGCTCCCTAGGAGGGACTAGCGGGAGGGCCGATTCCACGTCGGCCGGGGAGCTGTTTTTT.

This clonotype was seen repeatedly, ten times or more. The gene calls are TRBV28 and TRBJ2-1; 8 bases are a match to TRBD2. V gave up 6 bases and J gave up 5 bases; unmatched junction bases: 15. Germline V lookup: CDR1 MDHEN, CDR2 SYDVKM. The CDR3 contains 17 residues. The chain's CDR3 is CASSLTSVGRTNNEQFF. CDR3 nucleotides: TGTGCCAGCAGCTTGACTAGCGTAGGGCGGACCAACAATGAGCAGTTCTTC.

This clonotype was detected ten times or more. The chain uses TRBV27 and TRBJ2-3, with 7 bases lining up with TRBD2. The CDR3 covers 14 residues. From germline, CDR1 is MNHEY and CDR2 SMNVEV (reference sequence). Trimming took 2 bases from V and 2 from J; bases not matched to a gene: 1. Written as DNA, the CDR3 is TGTGCCAGCAGTTTAGCGGGGGTCACAGATACGCAGTATTTT. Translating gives CASSLAGVTDTQYF.

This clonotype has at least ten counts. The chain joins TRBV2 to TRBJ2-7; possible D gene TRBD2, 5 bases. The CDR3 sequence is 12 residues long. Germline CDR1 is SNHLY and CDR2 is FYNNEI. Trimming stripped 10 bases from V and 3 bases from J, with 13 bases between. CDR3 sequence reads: CATKGLVYEQYF. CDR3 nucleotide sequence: TGTGCCACCAAAGGACTTGTCTACGAGCAGTACTTC.

For the CDR3, the DNA is TGTGCCAGCGGGGACTCCTACGAGCAGTACTTC. Translation gives CASGDSYEQYF. The chain uses TRBV9 and TRBJ2-7; the D is unclear. Between the trimmed V and J ends, which lost 7 bases and 0 bases, there was a span of 5 bases. The CDR3 has 11 residues. Germline lookup yields CDR1 SGDLS and CDR2 YYNGEE. Full variable domain (missing parts from reference TRBV9 and TRBJ2-7): DSGVTQTPKHLITATGQRVTLRCSPRSGDLSVYWYQQSLDQGLQFLIQYYNGEERAKGNILERFSAQQFPDLHSELNLSSLELGDSALYFCASGDSYEQYFGPGTRLTVT.

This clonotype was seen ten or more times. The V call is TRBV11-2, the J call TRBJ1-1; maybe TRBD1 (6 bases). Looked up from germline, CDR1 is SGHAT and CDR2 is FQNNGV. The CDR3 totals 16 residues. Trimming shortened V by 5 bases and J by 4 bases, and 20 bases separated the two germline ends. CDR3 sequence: CASSATGHILATEAFF. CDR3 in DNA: TGTGCCAGCAGCGCGACAGGTCATATCTTGGCCACTGAAGCTTTCTTT.

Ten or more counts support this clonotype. The CDR3 nucleotides read TGTGCCAGCAGTTACGGCAGAGCTGATGCATCCTTCACAGATACGCAGTATTTT. Its protein is CASSYGRADASFTDTQYF. The chain combines TRBV6-2 or TRBV6-3 with TRBJ2-3; D call uncertain. CDR1 and CDR2 from the germline V gene are MNHEY and SVGEGT. Trimming removed 2 bases at V and 2 bases at J, with 20 bases between. The CDR3 runs to 18 residues.

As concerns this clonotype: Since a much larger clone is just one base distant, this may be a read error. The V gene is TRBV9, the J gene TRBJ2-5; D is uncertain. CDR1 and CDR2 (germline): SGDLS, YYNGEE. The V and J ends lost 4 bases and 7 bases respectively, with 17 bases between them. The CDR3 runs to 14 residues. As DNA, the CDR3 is TGTGCCAGCAGCCCCGTTGGGCTTGATTGGACCCAGTACTTC. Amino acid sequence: CASSPVGLDWTQYF.

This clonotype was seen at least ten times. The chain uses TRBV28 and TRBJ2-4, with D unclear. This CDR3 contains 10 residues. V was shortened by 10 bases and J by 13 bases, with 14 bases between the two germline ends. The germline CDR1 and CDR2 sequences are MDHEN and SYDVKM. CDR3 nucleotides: TGTGCCACCCTGTTTGATGTCCAGTACTTC. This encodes CATLFDVQYF. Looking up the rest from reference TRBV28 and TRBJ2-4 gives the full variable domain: DVKVTQSSRYLVKRTGEKVFLECVQDMDHENMFWYRQDPGLGLRLIYFSYDVKMKEKGDIPEGYSVSREKKERFSLILESASTNQTSMYLCATLFDVQYFGAGTRLSVL.

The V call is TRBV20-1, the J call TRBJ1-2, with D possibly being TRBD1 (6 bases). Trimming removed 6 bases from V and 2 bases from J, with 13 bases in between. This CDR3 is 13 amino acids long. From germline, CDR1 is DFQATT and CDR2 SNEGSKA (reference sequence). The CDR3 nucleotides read TGCAGTGCAAGGGTGGGACACAACTATGGCTACACCTTC. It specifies CSARVGHNYGYTF.

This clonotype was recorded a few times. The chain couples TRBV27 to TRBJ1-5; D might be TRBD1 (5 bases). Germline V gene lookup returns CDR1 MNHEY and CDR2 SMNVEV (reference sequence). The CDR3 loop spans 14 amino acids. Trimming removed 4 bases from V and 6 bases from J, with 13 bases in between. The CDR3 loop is CASSSQGLRQPQHF. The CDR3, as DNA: TGTGCCAGCAGTTCCCAGGGATTACGTCAGCCCCAGCATTTT.

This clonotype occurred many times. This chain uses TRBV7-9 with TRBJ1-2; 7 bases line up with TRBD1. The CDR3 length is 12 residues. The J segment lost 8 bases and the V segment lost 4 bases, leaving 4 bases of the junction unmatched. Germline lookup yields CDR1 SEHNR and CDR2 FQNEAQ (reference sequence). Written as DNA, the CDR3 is TGTGCCAGCAGCTCACAACAGGGGGGCTACACCTTC. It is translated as CASSSQQGGYTF.